Each of the 29 T cell receptor beta chains below was sequenced from the same sample in a study of response to subunit inactivated influenza vaccine. MiXCR, run by TCRdb on the RT-PCR reads, gives a single entry per CDR3 protein. The sample carries 630,000 or so distinct CDR3 sequences, about a sixth recorded once. The material sequenced was PBMCs from blood, taken 12 days after vaccination. The receptors shown here come from a man aged 45-60 years who received an inactivated influenza vaccine.

This clonotype was seen a few times. The chain joins TRBV5-5 to TRBJ2-3, with D possibly matching TRBD1 (6 bases). Germline lookup yields CDR1 SGHKS and CDR2 YYEKEE (reference sequence). V was clipped by 4 bases and J by 6 bases, with 21 bases between them. The CDR3 runs to 16 residues. CDR3 amino acids: CASSPGHKTRGDTQYF. In DNA form, the CDR3 reads TGTGCCAGCAGCCCGGGACATAAGACCCGGGGCGATACGCAGTATTTT.

This clonotype was seen only a few times. The V gene is TRBV27, the J gene TRBJ2-7; TRBD2 matches 13 bases. The CDR3 length is 15 residues. Germline-derived CDR1 and CDR2 are MNHEY and SMNVEV (reference sequence). With 4 bases clipped from V and 9 bases from J, the junction kept 9 bases outside the gene matches. The CDR3 spells CASSSGTSGALGQYF. The CDR3 region has the DNA TGTGCCAGCAGTTCAGGGACTAGCGGGGCCCTTGGGCAGTACTTC.

This clonotype was counted between two and nine times. The chain is built from TRBV6-1 and TRBJ2-3, with D perhaps given as TRBD1 or TRBD2 (5 bases each). Trimming stripped 7 bases from V and 0 bases from J, with 14 bases between. The CDR3 totals 15 residues. Germline V CDR1 and CDR2: MNHNS, SASEGT. DNA for the CDR3: TGTGCCAGCACCAAGGGGACCAAAAGCACAGATACGCAGTATTTT. Translating gives CASTKGTKSTDTQYF.

This clonotype was detected a few times. The chain joins TRBV6-5 to TRBJ2-1, with 7 bases aligning to TRBD2. The length of the CDR3 is 14 residues. Germline V gene lookup returns CDR1 MNHEY and CDR2 SVGAGI. After removal of 4 bases from V and 6 bases from J, the junction contained 6 bases not matched to a gene. The CDR3 region has the DNA TGTGCCAGCAGTTCTGTCGGACTAGGCAATGAGCAGTTCTTC. It codes for CASSSVGLGNEQFF.

This sequence joins TRBV10-3 and TRBJ2-7; D not certain. The CDR3 has 11 residues. V shed 10 bases and J shed 1 base, with 8 bases lying between them. CDR1 ENHRY and CDR2 SYGVKD come from the germline V gene. In nucleotides, the CDR3 is TGTGCCACCCTCGAATCCTACGAGCAGTACTTC. Its translation: CATLESYEQYF.

This clonotype has only a few counts. The CDR3 loop reads CASTGPGEKLFF. The CDR3 nucleotides are TGTGCCAGCACAGGTCCGGGCGAAAAACTGTTTTTT. The V call is TRBV3-1, the J call TRBJ1-4; D not certain. The CDR3 totals 12 residues. Between the trimmed V and J ends, which lost 7 bases and 8 bases, there was a span of 11 bases. CDR1 LGHDT and CDR2 YNNKEL come from the germline V gene (reference sequence). The whole variable domain, filled in from reference TRBV3-1 and TRBJ1-4, reads DTAVSQTPKYLVTQMGNDKSIKCEQNLGHDTMYWYKQDSKKFLKIMFSYNNKELIINETVPNRFSPKSPDKAHLNLHINSLELGDSAVYFCASTGPGEKLFFGSGTQLSVL.

Only a few counts were recorded for this clonotype. The genes are TRBV6-5 and TRBJ1-2; D is unclear. This CDR3 is built from 15 residues. V lost 0 bases and J 1 base, leaving 9 bases between the germline ends. From germline, CDR1 is MNHEY and CDR2 SVGAGI. CDR3 DNA sequence: TGTGCCAGCAGTTACTCGAGGAATAGTAACTATGGCTACACCTTC. This translates into CASSYSRNSNYGYTF.

This clonotype was observed at least ten times. The V and J genes are TRBV12-3 or TRBV12-4 and TRBJ2-7, with a possible D match to TRBD2 (6 bases). The CDR3 runs 14 residues. Trimming pared 5 bases from V and 4 bases from J, leaving 15 bases between. The CDR3 bases are TGTGCCAGCAGTCAGAGTTCGGGGAGGTACGAGCAGTACTTC. It codes for CASSQSSGRYEQYF.

In its sample, this clonotype was seen a few times. The rearrangement joins TRBV12-3 or TRBV12-4 to TRBJ1-2; TRBD1 is a possible D gene (5 bases). The length of the CDR3 is 15 residues. V was pared by 2 bases and J by 1 base, with 11 bases between. CDR3 nucleotides: TGTGCCAGCAGTTTATCTGGGGGAAATAACTATGGCTACACCTTC. Its translation is CASSLSGGNNYGYTF.

This chain links TRBV6-2 or TRBV6-3 with TRBJ2-5; D perhaps matches TRBD2 (5 bases). The CDR3 runs to 14 residues. V lost 2 bases to trimming and J lost 6 bases, with 13 bases between them. Per germline, CDR1 MNHEY and CDR2 SVGEGT. The CDR3, as DNA: TGTGCCAGCAGTTACAGGCCCCGAGGGAAGACCCAGTACTTC. Amino acids: CASSYRPRGKTQYF.

This clonotype was picked up a small number of times. The CDR3 reads CASSFPSLTSGRADTQYF. The CDR3 coding sequence is TGTGCCAGCAGTTTCCCCTCTTTGACTAGCGGGAGGGCAGATACGCAGTATTTT. The chain joins TRBV12-3 or TRBV12-4 to TRBJ2-3; 14 bases fit TRBD2. The V segment lost 3 bases and the J segment 4 bases; nucleotides outside the gene matches: 9. The CDR3 totals 18 residues.

This chain uses TRBV5-1 with TRBJ2-3; 7 bases align to TRBD2. Germline V CDR1 and CDR2: SGHRS, YFSETQ. With V trimmed by 0 bases and J by 2 bases, 6 bases remained unmatched. CDR3 length: 16 residues. The CDR3 DNA reads TGCGCCAGCAGCTTGGCTCTAGCGGCGGCCACAGATACGCAGTATTTT. Its protein product is CASSLALAAATDTQYF.

This chain connects TRBV6-5 to TRBJ1-3, with 7 bases identical to TRBD1. V lost 0 bases, J lost 4 bases, and 6 bases stayed unmatched. This CDR3 region has 16 residues. Germline V gene lookup returns CDR1 MNHEY and CDR2 SVGAGI. The CDR3 protein is CASSYSPQGEGNTIYF. The CDR3 DNA is TGTGCCAGCAGTTACTCCCCGCAGGGGGAAGGAAACACCATATATTTT.

This clonotype was detected ten times or more. This sequence joins TRBV3-1 and TRBJ2-7; no firm D call. Germline CDR1 is LGHDT and CDR2 is YNNKEL (reference sequence). The germline V and J ends were trimmed by 4 bases and 2 bases, with 3 bases remaining between them. This CDR3 has 11 amino acids. The CDR3 protein is CASSLPYEQYF. CDR3 nucleotide sequence: TGTGCCAGCAGCCTTCCCTACGAGCAGTACTTC.

This chain connects TRBV5-1 to TRBJ2-2; 8 bases map to TRBD2. The CDR3 totals 16 residues. From germline, CDR1 is SGHRS and CDR2 YFSETQ. J gave up 6 bases and V 3 bases, and 10 bases lay outside the gene matches. The CDR3 DNA is TGCGCCAGCAGCTCAGGGACTAGTGAGGGGCCCGGGGAGCTGTTTTTT. This sequence encodes CASSSGTSEGPGELFF.

For the CDR3, the DNA is TGTGCCAGCAGCCAGGGACTAGCGGGCGGGACCCAGTACTTC. This codes for CASSQGLAGGTQYF. The gene calls are TRBV3-1 and TRBJ2-5, with 12 bases that match TRBD2. V was clipped by 3 bases and J by 7 bases; unmatched bases: 3. Germline-derived CDR1 and CDR2 are LGHDT and YNNKEL (reference sequence). The CDR3 is made up of 14 amino acids.

In this sample, this clonotype turned up a few times. The genes are TRBV20-1 and TRBJ2-1; 9 bases match TRBD2. After removal of 8 bases from V and 0 bases from J, the junction contained 14 bases not matched to a gene. The germline V gene has CDR1 DFQATT and CDR2 SNEGSKA (reference sequence). This CDR3 region has 17 residues. CDR3 DNA: TGCAGTACACCGGGACTAGCAATCAGGAGCTCCTACAATGAGCAGTTCTTC. Protein: CSTPGLAIRSSYNEQFF.

The chain carries TRBV20-1 and TRBJ2-5; 7 bases line up with TRBD2. Losses at the gene ends were 5 bases for V and 4 bases for J; bases not matched to a gene: 10. This CDR3 is built from 14 residues. Per germline, CDR1 DFQATT and CDR2 SNEGSKA (reference sequence). CDR3 coding DNA: TGCAGTGCTGCCGGGACTACCTTAGGAGAGACCCAGTACTTC. Amino acid sequence: CSAAGTTLGETQYF.

There are a few counts of this clonotype. The rearrangement links TRBV7-8 to TRBJ2-3; 9 positions match TRBD2. This CDR3 is 16 amino acids long. J lost 0 bases, V lost 8 bases, and 9 bases had no gene match. Germline lookup yields CDR1 SGHVS and CDR2 FQNEAQ. The CDR3 sequence: CASWNGGRGSTDTQYF. CDR3 bases: TGTGCCAGCTGGAACGGCGGGAGGGGTAGCACAGATACGCAGTATTTT.

In this sample, this clonotype turned up a few times. The chain joins TRBV3-1 to TRBJ2-5, with 12 bases lining up with TRBD2. V shed 1 base and J 4 bases; nucleotides not matched to a gene: 7. CDR3 size: 17 residues. Looked up from germline, CDR1 is LGHDT and CDR2 is YNNKEL (reference sequence). The CDR3 nucleotides are TGTGCCAGCAGCCAAGGAAGGACTAGCGGGAAAAGAGAGACCCAGTACTTC. Amino acids: CASSQGRTSGKRETQYF.

The rearrangement joins TRBV12-3 or TRBV12-4 to TRBJ1-1, with 9 positions matching TRBD1. CDR3 length equals 14 residues. Losses at the gene ends were 3 bases for V and 5 bases for J; bases not matched to a gene: 4. The DNA for the CDR3 is TGTGCCAGCAGTTTGGCGGACAGGGGTACTGAAGCTTTCTTT. Translation: CASSLADRGTEAFF.

The chain joins TRBV5-1 to TRBJ2-3, with D maybe TRBD1 (6 bases). This CDR3 region has 14 residues. Trimming removed 5 bases at V and 3 bases at J, with 13 bases between. Germline V gives CDR1 SGHRS, CDR2 YFSETQ. The CDR3 bases are TGCGCCAGCAGGTTACAGGGCGAGACAGATACGCAGTATTTT. This sequence encodes CASRLQGETDTQYF.

The chain links TRBV14 to TRBJ2-1; a weak D match, TRBD2 (5 bases). The V gene lost 4 bases and the J gene lost 9 bases, with 16 bases spanning the gap. Germline CDR1 SGHDN, CDR2 FVKESK. CDR3 size: 14 residues. CDR3 sequence reads: CASSPTLLDSEQFF. The CDR3 DNA reads TGTGCCAGCAGCCCGACCTTACTAGACTCTGAGCAGTTCTTC. Supplemented by reference TRBV14 and TRBJ2-1, the full variable domain reads EAGVTQFPSHSVIEKGQTVTLRCDPISGHDNLYWYRRVMGKEIKFLLHFVKESKQDESGMPNNRFLAERTGGTYSTLKVQPAELEDSGVYFCASSPTLLDSEQFFGPGTRLTVL.

Details on this clonotype: The junction departs from germline at one end; a sequencing error may be responsible. The chain joins TRBV20-1 to TRBJ2-3; D is perhaps TRBD1 (7 bases). Per germline, CDR1 DFQATT and CDR2 SNEGSKA (reference sequence). This CDR3 comprises 17 residues. Here the CDR3 DNA reads TGCTGTGCTAGAGTCGCGGGACAGATCTCTAGCACAGATACGCAGTATTTT. Amino acid sequence: CCARVAGQISSTDTQYF.

The chain carries TRBV7-8 and TRBJ2-1; D is unresolved. CDR1 and CDR2 (germline): SGHVS, FQNEAQ. V was shortened by 1 base and J by 5 bases, with 9 bases between the two germline ends. The CDR3 is made up of 14 amino acids. Here the CDR3 DNA reads TGTGCCAGCAGCTTAGGCGCCAGTAACAATGAGCAGTTCTTC. It translates to CASSLGASNNEQFF.

The table lists this clonotype with a few counts. The V gene is TRBV4-1, the J gene TRBJ1-2; 7 nucleotides agree with TRBD1. This CDR3 is built from 14 residues. Germline loops: CDR1 MGHRA, CDR2 YSYEKL. The junction had 6 bases not matched to a gene; V was cut back by 4 bases and J by 4 bases. The CDR3 spells CASSRGQAGYGYTF. The CDR3 region has the DNA TGCGCCAGCAGCCGAGGACAGGCCGGCTATGGCTACACCTTC.

This clonotype was seen ten or more times. This chain connects TRBV12-3 or TRBV12-4 to TRBJ2-3; TRBD2 matches at 7 bases. V lost 5 bases to trimming and J lost 4 bases; unmatched junction nucleotides: 9. The CDR3 length is 15 residues. CDR3: CASSTGTKKSDTQYF. As DNA, the CDR3 is TGTGCCAGCAGTACCGGGACTAAAAAATCAGATACGCAGTATTTT.

Notes on this clonotype: The final CDR3 position lacks the conserved phenylalanine or tryptophan, pointing to a likely read error. The chain uses TRBV12-3 or TRBV12-4 and TRBJ2-3, with 7 nucleotides matching TRBD1. The CDR3 runs to 15 residues. V shed 5 bases, J shed 4 bases, and the junction held 9 bases outside the gene matches. DNA of the CDR3: TGTGCCAGCAGTCCGACAGGGAAAGGGGCAGATACGCAGTATATT. Amino acids: CASSPTGKGADTQYI.

The chain links TRBV21-1 to TRBJ2-7. TRBV21-1 is annotated as a pseudogene. The length of the CDR3 is 14 residues. The CDR3 DNA follows: TGTGCCAGCAAGAAGGACCGAAGCTCCTACGAGCAGTACTTC. This translates into CASKKDRSSYEQYF.